This TCR beta chain was captured in a study of T cells in tuberculosis. Data came from immunoSEQ multiplex PCR; TCRdb stores just in-frame clones and leaves some out. The table includes under 40,000 clones, over 90% detected once. CDR3 length: 17 residues. Losses at the gene ends were 4 bases for V and 14 bases for J; bases not matched to a gene: 17. Germline V gene data show CDR1 as SNHLY and CDR2 as FYNNEI. The clonotype was recovered from a donor aged 10 to 29 with latent tuberculosis or without tuberculosis infection. The sequencing sample was made of PBMCs. The rearrangement joins TRBV2 to TRBJ2-1; 13 positions agree with TRBD2. This chain's CDR3 is CASSGITGTSGDYVKFF. CDR3 DNA sequence: TGTGCCAGCAGTGGAATTACCGGGACTAGCGGGGACTACGTTAAGTTCTTC.